This T cell receptor (beta chain) appears in the sequencing data of a study of CD8+ T cells in alopecia areata. General study findings and limits: There were many expanded lesional clones persisting in scalp and blood during tofacitinib.

Worth noting for this clone: What it recognizes is unknown. In the same sample, other DNA sequences code for this CDR3.

CDR1 is SGHRS and CDR2 is YFSETQ in the germline V gene. The CDR3 totals 11 residues. V was clipped by 2 bases and J by 4 bases, with 2 bases between them. Stated treatment: oral pan-JAK inhibitor, 5-10 mg twice daily. Researchers gathered lesional scalp punch biopsies and peripheral blood from patients with alopecia areata. Sequencing templates came from extracted RNA that was reverse transcribed into cDNA. Produced via immunoSEQ multiplex PCR; TCRdb's table is partial and in-frame only. The repertoire holds about 270,000 clones, with about 62% as singletons. Material: CD4+ T cells sorted from blood, obtained at approximately week 51, from a patient treated with tofacitinib. The TCR originated in a human donor with alopecia areata. This rearrangement joins TRBV5-1 to TRBJ2-3; no definite D call. The CDR3 DNA is TGCGCCAGCAGCTTAGCAGATACGCAGTATTTT. Protein sequence: CASSLADTQYF. Based on the CDR3 plus reference TRBV5-1 and TRBJ2-3, the full variable domain is KAGVTQTPRYLIKTRGQQVTLSCSPISGHRSVSWYQQTPGQGLQFLFEYFSETQRNKGNFPGRFSGRQFSNSRSEMNVSTLELGDSALYLCASSLADTQYFGPGTRLTVL.